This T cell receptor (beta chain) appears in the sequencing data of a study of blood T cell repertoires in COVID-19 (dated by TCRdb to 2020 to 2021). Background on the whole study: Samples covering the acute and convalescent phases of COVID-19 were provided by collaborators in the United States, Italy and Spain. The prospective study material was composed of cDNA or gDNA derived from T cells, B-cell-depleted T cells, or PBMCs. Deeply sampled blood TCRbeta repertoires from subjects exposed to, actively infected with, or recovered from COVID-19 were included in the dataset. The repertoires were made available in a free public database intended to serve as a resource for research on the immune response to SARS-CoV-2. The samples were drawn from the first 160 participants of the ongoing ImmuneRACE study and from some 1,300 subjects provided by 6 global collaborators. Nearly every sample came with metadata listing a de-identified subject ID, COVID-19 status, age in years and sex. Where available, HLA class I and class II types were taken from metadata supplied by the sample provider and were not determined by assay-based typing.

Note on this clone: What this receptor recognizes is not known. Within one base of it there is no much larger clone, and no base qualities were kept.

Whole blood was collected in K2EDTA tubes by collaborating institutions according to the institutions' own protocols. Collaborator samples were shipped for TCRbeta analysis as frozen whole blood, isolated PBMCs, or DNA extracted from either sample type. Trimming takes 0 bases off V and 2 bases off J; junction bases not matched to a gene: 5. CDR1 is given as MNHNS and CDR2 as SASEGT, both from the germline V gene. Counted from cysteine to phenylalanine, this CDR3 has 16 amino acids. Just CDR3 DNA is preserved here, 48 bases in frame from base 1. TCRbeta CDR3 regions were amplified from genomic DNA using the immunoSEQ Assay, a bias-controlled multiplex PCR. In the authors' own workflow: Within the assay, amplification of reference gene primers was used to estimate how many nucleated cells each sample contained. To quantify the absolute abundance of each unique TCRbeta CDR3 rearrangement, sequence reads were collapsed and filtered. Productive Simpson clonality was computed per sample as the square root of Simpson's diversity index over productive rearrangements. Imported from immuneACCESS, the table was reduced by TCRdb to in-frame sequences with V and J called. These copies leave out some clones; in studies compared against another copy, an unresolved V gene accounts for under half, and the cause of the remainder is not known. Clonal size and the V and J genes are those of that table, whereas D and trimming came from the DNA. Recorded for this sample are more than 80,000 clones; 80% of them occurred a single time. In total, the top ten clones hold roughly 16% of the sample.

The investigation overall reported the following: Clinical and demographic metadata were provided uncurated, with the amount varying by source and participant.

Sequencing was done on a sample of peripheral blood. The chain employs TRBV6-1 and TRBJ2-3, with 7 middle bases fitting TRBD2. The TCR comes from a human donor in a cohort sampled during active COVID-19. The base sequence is TGTGCCAGCAGTGAAGCGCCAGGGAGGGTCACAGATACGCAGTATTTT. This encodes CASSEAPGRVTDTQYF.